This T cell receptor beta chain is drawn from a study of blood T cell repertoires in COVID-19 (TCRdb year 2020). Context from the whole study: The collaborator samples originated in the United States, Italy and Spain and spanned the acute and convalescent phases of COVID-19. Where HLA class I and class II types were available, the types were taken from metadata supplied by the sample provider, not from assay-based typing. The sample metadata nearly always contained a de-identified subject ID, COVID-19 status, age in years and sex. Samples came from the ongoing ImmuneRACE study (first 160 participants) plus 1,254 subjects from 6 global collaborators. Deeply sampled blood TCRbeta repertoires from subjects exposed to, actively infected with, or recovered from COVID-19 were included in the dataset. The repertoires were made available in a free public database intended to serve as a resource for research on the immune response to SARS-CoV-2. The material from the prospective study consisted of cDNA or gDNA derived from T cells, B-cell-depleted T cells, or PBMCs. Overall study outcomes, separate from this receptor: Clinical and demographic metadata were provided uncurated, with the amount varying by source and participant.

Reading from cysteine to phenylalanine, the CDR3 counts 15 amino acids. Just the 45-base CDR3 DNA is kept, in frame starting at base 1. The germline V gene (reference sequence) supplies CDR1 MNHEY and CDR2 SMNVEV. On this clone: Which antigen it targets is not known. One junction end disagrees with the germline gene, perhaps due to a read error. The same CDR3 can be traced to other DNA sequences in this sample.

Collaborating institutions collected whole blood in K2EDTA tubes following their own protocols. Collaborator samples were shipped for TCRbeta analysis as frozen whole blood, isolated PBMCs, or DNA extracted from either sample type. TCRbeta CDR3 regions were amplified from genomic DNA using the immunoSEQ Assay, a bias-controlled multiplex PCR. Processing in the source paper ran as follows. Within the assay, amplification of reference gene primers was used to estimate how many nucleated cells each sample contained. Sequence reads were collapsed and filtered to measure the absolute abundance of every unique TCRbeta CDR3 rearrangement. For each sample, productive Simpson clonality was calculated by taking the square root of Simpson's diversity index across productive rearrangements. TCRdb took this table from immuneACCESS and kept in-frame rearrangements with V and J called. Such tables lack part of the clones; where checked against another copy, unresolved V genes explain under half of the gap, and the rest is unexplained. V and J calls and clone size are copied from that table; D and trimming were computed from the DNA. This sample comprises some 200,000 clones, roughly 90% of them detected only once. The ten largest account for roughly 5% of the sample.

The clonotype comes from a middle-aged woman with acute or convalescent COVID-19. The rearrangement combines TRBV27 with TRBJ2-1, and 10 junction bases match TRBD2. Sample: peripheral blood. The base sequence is TGTGCTAGCAGTCTAAGCGGGGGGGCTCGCAATGAGCAGTTCTTC. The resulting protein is CASSLSGGARNEQFF.